This T cell receptor beta chain was captured in a study of T cell responses to AZD1222 COVID-19 vaccine. Regarding the study as a whole: Close to half of spike-specific TCRs reportedly recognize unmutated variant regions. Researchers report vaccine-associated CD4 TCRs spanning spike, with dominance at 160-218 and 743-854. A rise in Spike-specific TCR breadth and depth followed two AZD1222 doses. Every sample of the repertoires postdated the peak T cell response.

The CDR3 is made up of 12 amino acids. V was pared by 6 bases and J by 5 bases, with 10 bases between. CDR1 is SNHLY, CDR2 FYNNEI, per germline. Assay used: immunoSEQ multiplex PCR; TCRdb lists only in-frame clones, some missing. The sample holds some 74,000 clones, under 90% seen once. Comment on this clone: Its target is unknown.

The source material was peripheral blood, sampled 28 days after the second AZD1222 dose. This clonotype was obtained from an adult who received the AZD1222 COVID-19 vaccine. The genes are TRBV2 and TRBJ1-2; D is possibly TRBD1 (5 bases). CDR3 in amino acids: CASRPQEYGYTF. CDR3 in DNA: TGTGCCAGCAGACCACAGGAGTATGGCTACACCTTC.